This TCR beta chain was sequenced in a study of blood T cell repertoires in COVID-19. Study-level background: Donors in the United States, Italy and Spain gave samples during acute or convalescent COVID-19. In each case, the material was cDNA or gDNA derived from T cells, B-cell-depleted T cells, or PBMCs.

V was cut by 4 bases and J by 5 bases, with 14 bases left in between. The CDR3 runs 14 residues. Germline CDR1 is MGHRA and CDR2 is YSYEKL. Authors' analysis steps: Amplification with reference gene primers provided the estimates of nucleated cell counts. Method: immunoSEQ multiplex PCR; TCRdb's copy keeps in-frame clones and lacks some. That table furnishes V, J and clone size, whereas the DNA furnished D and trimming. This table holds roughly 11,000 clones, 88% found once. Sequences were obtained from peripheral blood. The gene calls are TRBV4-1 and TRBJ2-5; a possible D gene is TRBD2 (5 bases). The source of this sequence is a human donor in a cohort sampled during active COVID-19. For the CDR3, the DNA is TGCGCCAGCAGCCTCGTACCGAGAGGGGAGACCCAGTACTTC. Its translation is CASSLVPRGETQYF.